This TCR beta chain was sequenced for a study of tumor-infiltrating lymphocytes in primary liver carcinoma. Taking about 18-32 mg of unsorted bulk tissue, the authors co-extracted RNA and DNA. Only one count was recorded for this clonotype. A junction end diverges from the germline sequence, so it may reflect a read error. The CDR3 covers 14 residues. Germline V gene sequence: CDR1 MNHEY, CDR2 SVGAGI. A constant-region primer served to make TCR beta cDNA from around 540 ng total RNA. Each TCR beta library was derived from three nested multiplex PCR rounds that employed slightly modified ARM-PCR. Amplification in the first two PCR rounds was performed using TRBV1-TRBV30 forward primers and a C-beta reverse primer for around 11 cycles each. One entry per CDR3 protein, called by TCRdb with MiXCR from the multiplex PCR reads. The data contain roughly 100,000 distinct CDR3 sequences, roughly 80% of them singletons.

This chain connects TRBV6-5 to TRBJ1-1; tentatively, D is TRBD1 (6 bases). This TCR was sampled from a middle-aged man with primary liver carcinoma and hepatitis B virus infection. Sequenced material: liver tumor tissue from sampling region 3. Subset meaning: tumor region T3, left-lateral pole. CDR3 DNA sequence: TGTGTCAGCAGTTATCTGGGGGCCTACGCTGAAGCTATCTTT. Amino acids: CVSSYLGAYAEAIF.